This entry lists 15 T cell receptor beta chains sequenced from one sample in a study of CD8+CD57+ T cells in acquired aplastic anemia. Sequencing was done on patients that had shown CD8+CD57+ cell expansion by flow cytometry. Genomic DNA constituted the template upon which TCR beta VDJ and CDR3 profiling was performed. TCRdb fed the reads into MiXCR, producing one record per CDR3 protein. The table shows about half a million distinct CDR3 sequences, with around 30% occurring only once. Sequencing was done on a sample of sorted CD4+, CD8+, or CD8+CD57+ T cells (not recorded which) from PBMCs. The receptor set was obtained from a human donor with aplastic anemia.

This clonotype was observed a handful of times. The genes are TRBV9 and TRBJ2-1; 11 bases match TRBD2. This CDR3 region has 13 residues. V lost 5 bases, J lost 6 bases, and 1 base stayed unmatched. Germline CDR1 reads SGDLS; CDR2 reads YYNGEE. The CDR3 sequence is CASSSGRANEQFF. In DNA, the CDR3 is TGTGCCAGCAGTAGCGGGAGGGCCAATGAGCAGTTCTTC.

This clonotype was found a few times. The CDR3 region has the DNA TGTGCCAGCAGCTTAAGTTTACCCACCGGGGAGCTGTTTTTT. The encoded protein is CASSLSLPTGELFF. The gene calls are TRBV7-3 and TRBJ2-2, with D hard to call. Germline CDR1 is SGHTA and CDR2 is FQGTGA. V lost 1 base to trimming and J lost 4 bases, with 7 bases between them. This CDR3 is 14 amino acids long.

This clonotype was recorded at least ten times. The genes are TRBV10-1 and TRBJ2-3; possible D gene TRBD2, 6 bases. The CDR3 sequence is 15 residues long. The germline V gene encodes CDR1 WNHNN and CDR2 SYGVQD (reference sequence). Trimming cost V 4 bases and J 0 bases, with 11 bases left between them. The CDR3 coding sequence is TGCGCCAGCAGTGGGGGGAGGCGCAGCACAGATACGCAGTATTTT. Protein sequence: CASSGGRRSTDTQYF.

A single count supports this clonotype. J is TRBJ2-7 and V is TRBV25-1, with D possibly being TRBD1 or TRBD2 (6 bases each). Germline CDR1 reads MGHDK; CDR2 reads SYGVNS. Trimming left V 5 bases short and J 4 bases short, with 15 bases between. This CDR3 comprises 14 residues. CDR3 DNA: TGTGCCAGCAGTTTATGGGGGGCGCATTACGAGCAGTACTTC. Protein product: CASSLWGAHYEQYF.

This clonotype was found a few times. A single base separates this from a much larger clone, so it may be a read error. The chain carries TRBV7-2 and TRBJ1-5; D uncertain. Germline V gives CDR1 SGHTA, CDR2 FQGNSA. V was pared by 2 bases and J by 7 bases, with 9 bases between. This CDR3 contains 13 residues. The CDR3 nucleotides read TGTGCCAGCAGCTTAATCGCGGGGCAGCCCCAGCATTTT. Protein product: CASSLIAGQPQHF.

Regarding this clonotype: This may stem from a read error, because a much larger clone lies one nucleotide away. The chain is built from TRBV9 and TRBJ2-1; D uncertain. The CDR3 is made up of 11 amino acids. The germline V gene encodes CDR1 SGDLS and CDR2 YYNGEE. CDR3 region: CASSGRNGQFF. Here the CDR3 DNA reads TGTGCCAGCAGCGGAAGGAATGGGCAGTTCTTC.

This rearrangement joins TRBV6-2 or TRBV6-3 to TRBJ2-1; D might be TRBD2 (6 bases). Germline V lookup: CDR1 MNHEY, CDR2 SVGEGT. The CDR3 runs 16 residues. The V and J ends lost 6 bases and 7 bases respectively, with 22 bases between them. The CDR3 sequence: CASSLATGGWTNEQFF. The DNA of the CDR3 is TGTGCCAGCAGCTTAGCCACCGGGGGTTGGACAAATGAGCAGTTCTTC.

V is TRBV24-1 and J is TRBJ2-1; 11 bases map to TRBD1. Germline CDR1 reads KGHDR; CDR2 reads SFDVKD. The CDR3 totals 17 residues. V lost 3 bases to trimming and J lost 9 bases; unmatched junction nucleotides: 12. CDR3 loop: CATSDPTGTGGVGEQFF. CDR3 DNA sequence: TGTGCCACCAGTGATCCGACCGGGACAGGGGGTGTCGGTGAGCAGTTCTTC.

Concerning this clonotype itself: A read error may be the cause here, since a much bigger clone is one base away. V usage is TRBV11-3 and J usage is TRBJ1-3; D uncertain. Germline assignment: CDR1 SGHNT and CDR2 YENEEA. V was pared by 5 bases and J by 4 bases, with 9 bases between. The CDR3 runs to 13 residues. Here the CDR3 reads CASSEPQGNTIYF. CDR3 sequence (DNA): TGTGCCAGCAGCGAGCCACAGGGAAACACCATATATTTT.

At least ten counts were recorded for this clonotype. CDR3 amino acids: CASSQGDVGGREQFF. The CDR3 region has the DNA TGTGCCAGCAGCCAAGGAGATGTCGGGGGGCGAGAGCAGTTCTTC. The rearrangement joins TRBV3-1 to TRBJ2-1, with D possibly matching TRBD2 (7 bases). The ends were cut back, 1 base at V and 10 bases at J, with 17 bases in the middle. The CDR3 is made up of 15 amino acids. The V gene's germline CDR1 is LGHDT and CDR2 YNNKEL (reference sequence).

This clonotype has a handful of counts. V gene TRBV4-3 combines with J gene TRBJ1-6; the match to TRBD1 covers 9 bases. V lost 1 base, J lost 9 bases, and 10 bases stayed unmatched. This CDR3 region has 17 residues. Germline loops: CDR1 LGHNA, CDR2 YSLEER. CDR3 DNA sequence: TGCGCCAGCAGCCAAGTTCCGAACAGGGGGCTTGGTTCACCCCTCCACTTT. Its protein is CASSQVPNRGLGSPLHF.

CDR3 region: CASSSLTSGLSNQPQHF. The CDR3 DNA reads as TGTGCCAGCAGCTCCCTAACTTCGGGTCTCTCCAATCAGCCCCAGCATTTT. This rearrangement joins TRBV7-8 to TRBJ1-5; D is undetermined. Germline lookup yields CDR1 SGHVS and CDR2 FQNEAQ. The CDR3 runs 17 residues. The germline V and J ends were trimmed by 4 bases and 3 bases, with 19 bases remaining between them.

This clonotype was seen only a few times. The CDR3 DNA reads TGTGCCAGCAGTGTCCCCAGGGAATATACGCAGTATTTT. Amino acid sequence: CASSVPREYTQYF. The rearrangement uses TRBV6-1 and TRBJ2-3; tentative D call: TRBD1 (5 bases). The germline V gene has CDR1 MNHNS and CDR2 SASEGT. V gave up 4 bases and J gave up 7 bases, with 12 bases separating them. The CDR3 sequence is 13 residues long.

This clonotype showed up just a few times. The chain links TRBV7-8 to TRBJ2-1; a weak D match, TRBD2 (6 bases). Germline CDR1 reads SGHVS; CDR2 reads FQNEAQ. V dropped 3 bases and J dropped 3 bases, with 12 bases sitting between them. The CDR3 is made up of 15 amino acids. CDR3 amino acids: CASSFKRVNYNEQFF. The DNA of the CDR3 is TGTGCCAGCAGCTTCAAGCGGGTAAACTACAATGAGCAGTTCTTC.

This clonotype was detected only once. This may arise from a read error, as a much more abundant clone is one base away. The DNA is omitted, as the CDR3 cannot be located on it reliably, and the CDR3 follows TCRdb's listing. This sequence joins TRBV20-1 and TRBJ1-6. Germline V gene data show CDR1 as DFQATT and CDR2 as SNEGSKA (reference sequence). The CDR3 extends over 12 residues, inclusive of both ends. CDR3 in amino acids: CSWGEGSSPLYF.